The entry below describes one TCR beta chain. Its antigen is not identified. Germline loops: CDR1 SNHLY, CDR2 FYNNEI. The CDR3 runs to 11 residues. Losses at the gene ends were 5 bases for V and 9 bases for J; bases not matched to a gene: 4. The treatment: around 19 received Ad26.COV2.S at low or high dose, single or two shots; roughly five received placebo; per-sample allocation not given. Sampling was done on day 63 after the first vaccine or placebo injection. This specimen comes from a study of Ad26.COV2.S vaccination and SARS-CoV-2 variants. Study-wide context: Donor allocation was to the COV1001 Ad26.COV2.S trial arm. Study-wide results and limits: Spike-specific TCR breadth was greater after Ad26.COV2.S than placebo.

The repertoire was sequenced with immunoSEQ multiplex PCR; TCRdb's copy has only in-frame clones and lacks some. The sample shows fewer than 400,000 clones, roughly 80% of them seen only once. This chain connects TRBV2 to TRBJ2-7, with 7 bases that match TRBD1. The sequencing here drew on peripheral blood, taken in a trial of Ad26.COV2.S vaccine versus placebo. This sequence was found in a person aged 18 to 65 who received the Ad26.COV2.S COVID-19 vaccine or a placebo. CDR3 residues: CASSYNRGQYF. DNA for the CDR3: TGTGCCAGCAGTTATAACAGGGGGCAGTACTTC.